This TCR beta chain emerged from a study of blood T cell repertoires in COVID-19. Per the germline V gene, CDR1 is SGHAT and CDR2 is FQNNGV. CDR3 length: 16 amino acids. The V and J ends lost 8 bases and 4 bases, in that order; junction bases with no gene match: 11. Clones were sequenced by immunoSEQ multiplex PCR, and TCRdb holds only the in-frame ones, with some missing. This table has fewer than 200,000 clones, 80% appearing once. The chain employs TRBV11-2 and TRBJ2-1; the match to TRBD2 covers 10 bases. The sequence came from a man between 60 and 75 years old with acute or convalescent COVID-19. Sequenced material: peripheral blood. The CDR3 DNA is TGTGCCAGCCATCTGGCCATTAGCGGGGGGTACAATGAGCAGTTCTTC. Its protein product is CASHLAISGGYNEQFF.